These 27 T cell receptor beta chains came from one sample sequenced in a study of shared clonotypes between healthy human individuals. Clones were read by immunoSEQ multiplex PCR, and TCRdb kept only the in-frame ones, dropping some. In the table there are approximately 2.4 million clones, approximately 94% of which are singletons. What was sequenced was naive CD4+ T cells sorted from blood. As to subset: CD45RA+ positively selected. These receptors were collected from a man younger than 35 in good health.

V gene TRBV18 combines with J gene TRBJ1-2, with TRBD1 matching over 8 bases. Germline values: CDR1 KGHSH, CDR2 LQKENI. Unmatched junction bases numbered 7, after V lost 6 bases and J lost 4 bases. The CDR3 runs to 14 residues. CDR3 amino acids: CASSGGTGSYGYTF. CDR3 coding DNA: TGTGCCAGCTCGGGCGGGACAGGCTCCTATGGCTACACCTTC.

The chain has TRBV5-1 and TRBJ2-5; D possibly corresponds to TRBD2 (5 bases). Near its end, the DNA agrees better with TRBJ2-7, so the J call may be wrong. The CDR3 runs 14 residues. Germline assignment: CDR1 SGHRS and CDR2 YFSETQ. This chain's CDR3 is CASSEGPSSYEQYF. CDR3 DNA sequence: TGCGCCAGCAGTGAGGGTCCTAGCTCCTACGAGCAGTACTTC.

The chain recombines TRBV19 with TRBJ1-6, with 7 bases fitting TRBD1. The germline V gene encodes CDR1 LNHDA and CDR2 SQIVND (reference sequence). V shed 6 bases, J shed 5 bases, and the junction held 7 bases outside the gene matches. The CDR3 spans 15 residues. The CDR3 DNA is TGTGCCAGTAGATTGGACAGGTTGAATAATTCACCCCTCCACTTT. It yields the protein CASRLDRLNNSPLHF.

Comments on this clone: The same CDR3 also results from other DNA sequences found in this sample. The chain has TRBV5-1 and TRBJ2-5; unclear D gene. Between the trimmed V and J ends, which lost 0 bases and 2 bases, there was a span of 11 bases. Germline CDR1 reads SGHRS; CDR2 reads YFSETQ. The CDR3 sequence is 15 residues long. CDR3 amino acids: CASSLEGQRQETQYF. The CDR3 nucleotides read TGCGCCAGCAGCTTGGAGGGCCAGAGGCAAGAGACCCAGTACTTC.

This chain uses TRBV5-4 with TRBJ2-3; TRBD2 matches 9 bases. The trim removed 3 bases at V and 2 bases at J, leaving 4 bases unmatched. Germline lookup yields CDR1 SGHNT and CDR2 YYREEE (reference sequence). The CDR3 runs to 15 residues. The chain's CDR3 is CASSSTSGITDTQYF. In DNA form, the CDR3 reads TGTGCCAGCAGCTCGACTAGCGGTATCACAGATACGCAGTATTTT.

The chain has TRBV10-3 and TRBJ1-2; TRBD1 is a possible D gene (5 bases). CDR3 length: 14 amino acids. The germline gives CDR1 ENHRY, CDR2 SYGVKD. The V gene lost 0 bases and the J gene lost 4 bases, with 9 bases spanning the gap. CDR3 sequence reads: CAISESRETYGYTF. For the CDR3, the DNA is TGTGCCATCAGTGAGTCCAGGGAGACCTATGGCTACACCTTC.

The chain links TRBV10-1 to TRBJ1-1; maybe TRBD1 (6 bases). Trimming pared 6 bases from V and 8 bases from J, leaving 16 bases between. The CDR3 runs 13 residues. Germline V gene lookup returns CDR1 WNHNN and CDR2 SYGVQD (reference sequence). CDR3 sequence: CASRSTGNSEAFF. In DNA form, the CDR3 reads TGCGCCAGCAGATCGACAGGCAACAGCGAAGCTTTCTTT.

The chain couples TRBV7-9 to TRBJ1-2, with 9 bases identical to TRBD1. The V gene end was trimmed by 4 bases and the J gene end by 3 bases; junction bases not matched to a gene: 6. The CDR3 has 15 residues. CDR1 and CDR2 from the germline V gene are SEHNR and FQNEAQ (reference sequence). CDR3 in amino acids: CASSSLRQGDYGYTF. The CDR3 DNA reads as TGTGCCAGCAGCTCCCTTCGACAGGGGGACTATGGCTACACCTTC.

This chain uses TRBV4-2 with TRBJ1-6; D may be TRBD1 (5 bases). The CDR3 spans 20 residues. The V end lost 0 bases, the J end lost 0 bases, and 18 bases lay between the germline ends. Germline V CDR1 and CDR2: LGHNA, YNFKEQ. The DNA for the CDR3 is TGTGCCAGCAGCCAAGATCCTACTCAGGGCAAGAGCTCCTATAATTCACCCCTCCACTTT. Its protein product is CASSQDPTQGKSSYNSPLHF.

As for this clone: A read error may account for a junction end that differs from germline. The rearrangement links TRBV9 to TRBJ2-6; no clear D. CDR3 length: 15 amino acids. Germline CDR1 and CDR2: SGDLS and YYNGEE. The CDR3 loop is CASSVYLSRANVLTF. CDR3 DNA sequence: TGTGCCAGCAGCGTATATCTCTCTAGGGCCAACGTCCTGACTTTC.

The chain recombines TRBV7-2 with TRBJ2-3; 8 bases map to TRBD1. The V and J ends lost 1 base and 8 bases, in that order; junction bases with no gene match: 5. The CDR3 runs 14 residues. In germline, CDR1 is SGHTA, CDR2 FQGNSA. In DNA, the CDR3 is TGTGCCAGCAGCTTAGAGGACAGGGTTTCTACGCAGTATTTT. This gives the protein CASSLEDRVSTQYF.

J is TRBJ2-7 and V is TRBV5-6; D not resolved. The germline gives CDR1 SGHDT, CDR2 YYEEEE. The CDR3 is made up of 13 amino acids. Trimming cost V 4 bases and J 2 bases, with 10 bases left between them. The CDR3 nucleotides read TGTGCCAGCAGCCCTGACGCAGCCTACGAGCAGTACTTC. Its translation is CASSPDAAYEQYF.

The CDR3 reads CSADTDTQYF. The CDR3 nucleotides read TGCAGCGCTGACACAGATACGCAGTATTTT. The V and J genes are TRBV29-1 and TRBJ2-3; D remains ambiguous. CDR3 length: 10 residues. V was pared by 7 bases and J by 2 bases, with 4 bases between. Germline V gives CDR1 SQVTM, CDR2 ANQGSEA.

The chain is built from TRBV19 and TRBJ1-5, with a weak D call TRBD1 (6 bases). Germline V CDR1 and CDR2: LNHDA, SQIVND (reference sequence). V was cut by 4 bases and J by 5 bases, with 18 bases left in between. The CDR3 is 16 residues long. The CDR3 protein is CASSRGRSRGYQPQHF. CDR3 sequence (DNA): TGTGCCAGTAGTAGAGGTCGGAGCAGGGGCTATCAGCCCCAGCATTTT.

The V gene is TRBV11-1, the J gene TRBJ2-7; D not certain. Deletions cut 5 bases from V and 0 bases from J, with 11 bases between. Germline-derived CDR1 and CDR2 are SGHAT and FQDESV (reference sequence). The CDR3 runs 14 residues. Here the CDR3 reads CASSRESSSYEQYF. Here the CDR3 DNA reads TGTGCCAGCAGCCGAGAGTCGAGCTCCTACGAGCAGTACTTC. The full variable domain, with the rest looked up from reference TRBV11-1 and TRBJ2-7, is EAEVAQSPRYKITEKSQAVAFWCDPISGHATLYWYRQILGQGPELLVQFQDESVVDDSQLPKDRFSAERLKGVDSTLKIQPAELGDSAMYLCASSRESSSYEQYFGPGTRLTVT.

The chain recombines TRBV5-4 with TRBJ2-7; D might be TRBD2 (6 bases). This CDR3 comprises 14 residues. The V end lost 4 bases, the J end lost 5 bases, and 16 bases lay between the germline ends. Per germline, CDR1 SGHNT and CDR2 YYREEE (reference sequence). The CDR3 is CASSRGLSVDEQYF. CDR3 sequence (DNA): TGTGCCAGCAGCCGGGGACTCTCAGTTGACGAGCAGTACTTC.

Of note for this clone: Other DNA sequences of this sample code for an identical CDR3. The chain has TRBV30 and TRBJ2-7; D unresolved. With 0 bases removed from V and 7 bases from J, the gap between germline ends came to 10 bases. The CDR3 has 12 residues. Looked up from germline, CDR1 is GTSNPN and CDR2 is SVGIG (reference sequence). The CDR3 region is CAWSVSGVEQYF. For the CDR3, the DNA is TGTGCCTGGAGTGTGAGTGGAGTAGAGCAGTACTTC.

The CDR3 here is CASSQDPVNSGANVLTF. The CDR3 nucleotides are TGCGCCAGCAGCCAAGATCCGGTCAACTCTGGGGCCAACGTCCTGACTTTC. V gene TRBV4-1 combines with J gene TRBJ2-6; no firm D call. V shed 0 bases and J shed 0 bases, with 9 bases lying between them. The CDR3 runs 17 residues. Germline V gene data show CDR1 as MGHRA and CDR2 as YSYEKL.

Concerning this clone: Other DNA sequences within the sample encode an identical CDR3. The chain joins TRBV2 to TRBJ1-5; 7 bases map to TRBD1. Germline loops: CDR1 SNHLY, CDR2 FYNNEI. This CDR3 region has 15 residues. V was clipped by 4 bases and J by 2 bases; unmatched bases: 5. This CDR3 reads CASSGGRGGNQPQHF. As DNA, the CDR3 is TGTGCCAGCAGTGGCGGCAGGGGGGGCAATCAGCCCCAGCATTTT.

As to this clone: The sample contains more than one DNA sequence encoding this CDR3. The chain couples TRBV20-1 to TRBJ2-5; D is undetermined. Germline V gene data show CDR1 as DFQATT and CDR2 as SNEGSKA (reference sequence). This CDR3 has 10 residues. The V end was cut by 5 bases, the J end by 3 bases, with 4 bases between. This chain's CDR3 is CSAFKETQYF. CDR3 bases: TGCAGTGCTTTTAAAGAGACCCAGTACTTC.

The V and J genes are TRBV11-3 and TRBJ2-2, with 15 bases that match TRBD2. This CDR3 has 20 residues. The germline CDR1 and CDR2 sequences are SGHNT and YENEEA. J was trimmed by 0 bases and V by 3 bases; bases with no gene match: 8. CDR3: CASSLTGLAGGRANTGELFF. The CDR3 bases are TGTGCCAGCAGCTTGACGGGACTAGCGGGAGGCCGCGCGAACACCGGGGAGCTGTTTTTT.

The chain joins TRBV6-6 to TRBJ1-2; 10 positions match TRBD1. Germline V lookup: CDR1 MNHNY, CDR2 SVGAGI (reference sequence). This CDR3 is 15 amino acids long. Germline trimming cut 1 base from V and 6 bases from J; bases unmatched to any gene: 5. CDR3 DNA sequence: TGTGCCAGCAGTTACTTACCCGGGACAGGGGATGGCTACACCTTC. This codes for CASSYLPGTGDGYTF.

This clone showed up just once. This rearrangement joins TRBV5-8 to TRBJ2-2; 8 bases are shared with TRBD2. The CDR3 is made up of 14 amino acids. The trim removed 4 bases at V and 4 bases at J, leaving 3 bases unmatched. Looked up from germline, CDR1 is SGHTS and CDR2 is YDEGEE. The CDR3 sequence is CASSPRGGTGELFF. The CDR3 coding sequence is TGTGCCAGCAGCCCACGGGGGGGCACCGGGGAGCTGTTTTTT.

This chain links TRBV18 with TRBJ2-3; TRBD2 agrees at 8 bases. This CDR3 contains 15 residues. The ends lost 1 base at V and 6 bases at J; junction bases unmatched: 6. Germline CDR1 is KGHSH and CDR2 is LQKENI. The chain's CDR3 is CASSPLGLARDTQYF. The CDR3 DNA is TGTGCCAGCTCACCACTTGGACTAGCAAGGGATACGCAGTATTTT.

The sample holds one count of this clone. V usage is TRBV6-6 and J usage is TRBJ2-5, with 7 bases aligning to TRBD1. Germline trimming cut 6 bases from V and 1 base from J; bases unmatched to any gene: 5. CDR1 and CDR2 (germline): MNHNY, SVGAGI (reference sequence). This CDR3 is 14 amino acids long. The CDR3 sequence is CASSPGTAQETQYF. The CDR3 DNA sequence: TGTGCCAGCAGCCCCGGGACAGCCCAAGAGACCCAGTACTTC.

The count of this clone is one. The chain uses TRBV9 and TRBJ2-7, with D unclear. V lost 0 bases, J lost 6 bases, and 10 bases lay in between. This CDR3 region has 13 residues. Germline loops: CDR1 SGDLS, CDR2 YYNGEE. The CDR3 reads CASSVEDIGEQYF. The CDR3 region has the DNA TGTGCCAGCAGCGTAGAAGATATTGGCGAGCAGTACTTC.

The chain links TRBV9 to TRBJ2-3; D perhaps matches TRBD2 (6 bases). The V and J ends lost 0 bases and 7 bases respectively, with 18 bases between them. Looked up from germline, CDR1 is SGDLS and CDR2 is YYNGEE. This CDR3 has 16 residues. CDR3 bases: TGTGCCAGCAGCGTAGGCGGGACTGATCCTACAAATACGCAGTATTTT. Encoded protein: CASSVGGTDPTNTQYF.